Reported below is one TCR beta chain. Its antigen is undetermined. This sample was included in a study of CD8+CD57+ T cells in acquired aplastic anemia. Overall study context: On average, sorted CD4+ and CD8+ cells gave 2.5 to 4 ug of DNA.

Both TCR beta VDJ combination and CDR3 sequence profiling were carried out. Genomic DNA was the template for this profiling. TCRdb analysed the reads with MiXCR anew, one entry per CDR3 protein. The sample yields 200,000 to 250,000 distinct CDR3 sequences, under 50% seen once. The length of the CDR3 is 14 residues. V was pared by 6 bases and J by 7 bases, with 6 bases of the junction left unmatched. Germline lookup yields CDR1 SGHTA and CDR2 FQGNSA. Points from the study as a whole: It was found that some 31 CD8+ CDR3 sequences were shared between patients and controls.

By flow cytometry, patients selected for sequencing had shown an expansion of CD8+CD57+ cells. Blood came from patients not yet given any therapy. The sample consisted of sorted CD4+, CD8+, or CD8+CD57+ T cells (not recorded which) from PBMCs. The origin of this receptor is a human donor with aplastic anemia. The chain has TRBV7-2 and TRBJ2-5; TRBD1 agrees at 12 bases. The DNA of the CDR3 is TGTGCCAGCAGTCGGGACAGGGGGCAGGGGACCCAGTACTTC. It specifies CASSRDRGQGTQYF.